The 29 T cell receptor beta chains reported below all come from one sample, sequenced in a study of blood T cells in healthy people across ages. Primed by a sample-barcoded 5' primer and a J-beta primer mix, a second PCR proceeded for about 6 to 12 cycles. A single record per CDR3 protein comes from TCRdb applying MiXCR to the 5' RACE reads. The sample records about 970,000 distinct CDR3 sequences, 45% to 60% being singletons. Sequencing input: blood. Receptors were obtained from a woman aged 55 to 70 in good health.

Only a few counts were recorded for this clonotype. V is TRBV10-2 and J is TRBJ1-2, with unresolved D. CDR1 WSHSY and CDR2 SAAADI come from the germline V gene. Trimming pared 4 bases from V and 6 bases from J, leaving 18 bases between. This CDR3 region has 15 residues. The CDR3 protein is CASSGPRYNYDGYTF. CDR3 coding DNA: TGCGCCAGCAGTGGCCCCAGATATAACTATGATGGCTACACCTTC.

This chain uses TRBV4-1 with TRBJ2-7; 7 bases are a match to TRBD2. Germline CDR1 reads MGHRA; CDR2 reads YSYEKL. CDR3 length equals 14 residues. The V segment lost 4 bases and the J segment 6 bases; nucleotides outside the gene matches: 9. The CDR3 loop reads CASSPTSSGGEQYF. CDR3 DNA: TGCGCCAGCAGCCCGACTAGCTCCGGAGGCGAGCAGTACTTC.

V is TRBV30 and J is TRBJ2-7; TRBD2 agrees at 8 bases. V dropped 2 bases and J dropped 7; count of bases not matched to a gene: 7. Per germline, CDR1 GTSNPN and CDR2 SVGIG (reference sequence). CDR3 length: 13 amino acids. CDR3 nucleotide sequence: TGTGCCTGGAGTACAGGACTAGCCAGGGAGCAGTACTTC. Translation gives CAWSTGLAREQYF.

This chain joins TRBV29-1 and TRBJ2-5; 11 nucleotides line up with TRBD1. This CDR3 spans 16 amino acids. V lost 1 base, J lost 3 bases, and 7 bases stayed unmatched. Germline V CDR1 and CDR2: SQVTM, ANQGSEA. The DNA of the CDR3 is TGCAGCGTTGAAGGCCGGGACAGGGGGTTTGAAGAGACCCAGTACTTC. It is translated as CSVEGRDRGFEETQYF.

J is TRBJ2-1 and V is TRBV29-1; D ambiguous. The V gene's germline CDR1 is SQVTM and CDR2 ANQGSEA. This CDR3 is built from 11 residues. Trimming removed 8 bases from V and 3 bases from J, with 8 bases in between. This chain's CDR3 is CSSYGYNEQFF. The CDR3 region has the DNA TGCAGCTCATATGGCTACAATGAGCAGTTCTTC.

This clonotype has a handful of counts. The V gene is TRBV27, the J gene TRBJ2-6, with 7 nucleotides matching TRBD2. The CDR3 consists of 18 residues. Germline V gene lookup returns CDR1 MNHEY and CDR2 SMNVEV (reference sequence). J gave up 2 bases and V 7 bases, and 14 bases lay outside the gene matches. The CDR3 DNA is TGTGCCAGCAAAGCGGGGACCTCCCACTACACTGGGGCCAACGTCCTGACTTTC. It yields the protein CASKAGTSHYTGANVLTF.

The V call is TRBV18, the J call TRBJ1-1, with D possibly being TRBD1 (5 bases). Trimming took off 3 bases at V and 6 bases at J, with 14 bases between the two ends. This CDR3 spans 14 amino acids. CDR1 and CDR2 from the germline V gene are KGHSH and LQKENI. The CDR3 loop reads CASSPAGTMAEAFF. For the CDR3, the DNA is TGTGCCAGCTCACCGGCAGGGACGATGGCTGAAGCTTTCTTT.

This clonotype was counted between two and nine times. CDR3 region: CASSSDSSTDTQYF. CDR3 DNA sequence: TGTGCCAGCAGTTCCGACTCTAGCACAGATACGCAGTATTTT. The gene calls are TRBV28 and TRBJ2-3; D is unresolved. The CDR3 is made up of 14 amino acids. V gave up 4 bases and J gave up 0 bases, with 8 bases separating them. Germline CDR1 MDHEN, CDR2 SYDVKM.

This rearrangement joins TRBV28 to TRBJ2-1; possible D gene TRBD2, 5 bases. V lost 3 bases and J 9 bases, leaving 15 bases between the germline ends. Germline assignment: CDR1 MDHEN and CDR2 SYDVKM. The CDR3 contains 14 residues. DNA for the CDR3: TGTGCCAGCAGTTTCGGCGGGCCGGAGACTGAGCAGTTCTTC. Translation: CASSFGGPETEQFF.

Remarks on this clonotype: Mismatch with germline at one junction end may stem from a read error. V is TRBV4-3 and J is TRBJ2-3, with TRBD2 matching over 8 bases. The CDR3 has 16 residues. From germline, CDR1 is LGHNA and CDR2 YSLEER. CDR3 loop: CASGQDGAGGTDTQYF. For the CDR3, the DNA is TGCGCCAGCGGCCAAGATGGAGCGGGGGGCACAGATACGCAGTATTTT.

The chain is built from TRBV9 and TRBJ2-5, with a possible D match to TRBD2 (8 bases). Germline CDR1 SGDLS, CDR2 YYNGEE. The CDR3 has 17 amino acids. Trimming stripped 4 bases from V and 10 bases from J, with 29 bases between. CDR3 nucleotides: TGTGCCAGCAGCTCTACAGGGAGTAGCGGGACAGTGGGTGACCAGTACTTC. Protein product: CASSSTGSSGTVGDQYF.

CDR3 in DNA: TGTGCCAGCAGCGCCACAGGGACTTCCTACAATGAGCAGTTCTTC. Its protein is CASSATGTSYNEQFF. The chain carries TRBV7-2 and TRBJ2-1; either TRBD1 or TRBD2 may supply D (6 bases each). Germline V gene lookup returns CDR1 SGHTA and CDR2 FQGNSA. Trimming took off 5 bases at V and 1 base at J, with 12 bases between the two ends. The CDR3 contains 15 residues.

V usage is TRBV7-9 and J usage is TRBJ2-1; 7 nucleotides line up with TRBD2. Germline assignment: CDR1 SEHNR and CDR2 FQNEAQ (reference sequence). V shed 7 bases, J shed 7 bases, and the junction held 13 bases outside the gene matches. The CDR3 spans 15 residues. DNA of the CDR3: TGTGCCAGCATGCCCCTCAGCGGGACGGGTAATGAGCAGTTCTTC. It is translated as CASMPLSGTGNEQFF.

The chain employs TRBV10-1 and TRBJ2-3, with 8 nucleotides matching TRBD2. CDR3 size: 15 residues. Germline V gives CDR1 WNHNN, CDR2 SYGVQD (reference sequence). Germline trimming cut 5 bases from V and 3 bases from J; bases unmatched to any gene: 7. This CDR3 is CASSRSAGETDTQYF. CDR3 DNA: TGCGCCAGCAGTCGGTCAGCGGGAGAAACAGATACGCAGTATTTT.

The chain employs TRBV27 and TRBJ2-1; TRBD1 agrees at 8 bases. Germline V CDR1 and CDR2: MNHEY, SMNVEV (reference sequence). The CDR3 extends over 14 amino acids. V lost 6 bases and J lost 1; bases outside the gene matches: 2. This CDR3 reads CASSGQGSYNEQFF. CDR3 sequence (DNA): TGTGCCAGCAGCGGACAGGGTTCCTACAATGAGCAGTTCTTC.

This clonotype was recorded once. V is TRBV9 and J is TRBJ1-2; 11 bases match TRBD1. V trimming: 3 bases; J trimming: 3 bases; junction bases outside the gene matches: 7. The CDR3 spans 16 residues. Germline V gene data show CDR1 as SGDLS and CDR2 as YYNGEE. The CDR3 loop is CASSDIRDRGYYGYTF. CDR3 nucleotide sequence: TGTGCCAGCAGCGACATCCGGGACAGGGGGTACTATGGCTACACCTTC.

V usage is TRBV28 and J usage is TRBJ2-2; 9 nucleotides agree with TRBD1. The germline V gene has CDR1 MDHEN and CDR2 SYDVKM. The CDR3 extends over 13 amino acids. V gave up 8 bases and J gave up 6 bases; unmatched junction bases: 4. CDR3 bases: TGTGCCAGCGGCCGGGACAGGGCCGGGGAGCTGTTTTTT. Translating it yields CASGRDRAGELFF. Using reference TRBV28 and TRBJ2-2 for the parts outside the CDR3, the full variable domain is DVKVTQSSRYLVKRTGEKVFLECVQDMDHENMFWYRQDPGLGLRLIYFSYDVKMKEKGDIPEGYSVSREKKERFSLILESASTNQTSMYLCASGRDRAGELFFGEGSRLTVL.

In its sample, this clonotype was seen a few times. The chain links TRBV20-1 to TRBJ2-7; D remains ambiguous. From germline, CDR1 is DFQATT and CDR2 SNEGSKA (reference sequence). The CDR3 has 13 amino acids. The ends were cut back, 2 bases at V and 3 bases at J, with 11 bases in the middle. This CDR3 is CSARPPSSYEQYF. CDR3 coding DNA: TGCAGTGCTAGACCGCCCTCTAGCTACGAGCAGTACTTC.

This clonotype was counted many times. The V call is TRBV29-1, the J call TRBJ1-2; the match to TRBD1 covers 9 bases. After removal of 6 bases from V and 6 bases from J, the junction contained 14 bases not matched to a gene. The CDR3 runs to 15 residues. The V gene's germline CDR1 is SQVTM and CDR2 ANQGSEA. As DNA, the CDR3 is TGCAGCGTCGCTTCTTTGGGACAGGGCTTAGATGGCTACACCTTC. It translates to CSVASLGQGLDGYTF.

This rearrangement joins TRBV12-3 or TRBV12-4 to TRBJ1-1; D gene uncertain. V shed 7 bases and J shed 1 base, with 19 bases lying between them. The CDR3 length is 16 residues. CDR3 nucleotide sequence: TGTGCCAGCACCGACGAACATCGGGGTGGGAACACTGAAGCTTTCTTT. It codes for CASTDEHRGGNTEAFF.

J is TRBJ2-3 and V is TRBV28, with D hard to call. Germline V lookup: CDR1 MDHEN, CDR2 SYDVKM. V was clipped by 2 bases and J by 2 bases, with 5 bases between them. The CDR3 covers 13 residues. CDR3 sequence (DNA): TGTGCCAGCAGTTTACAGAACACAGATACGCAGTATTTT. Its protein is CASSLQNTDTQYF.

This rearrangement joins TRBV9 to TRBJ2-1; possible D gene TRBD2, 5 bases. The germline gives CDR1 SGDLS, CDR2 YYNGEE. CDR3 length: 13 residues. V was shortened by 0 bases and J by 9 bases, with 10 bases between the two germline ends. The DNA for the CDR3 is TGTGCCAGCAGCGTAGCGGGATTAGGTGAGCAGTTCTTC. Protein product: CASSVAGLGEQFF. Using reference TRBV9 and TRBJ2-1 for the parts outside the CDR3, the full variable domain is DSGVTQTPKHLITATGQRVTLRCSPRSGDLSVYWYQQSLDQGLQFLIQYYNGEERAKGNILERFSAQQFPDLHSELNLSSLELGDSALYFCASSVAGLGEQFFGPGTRLTVL.

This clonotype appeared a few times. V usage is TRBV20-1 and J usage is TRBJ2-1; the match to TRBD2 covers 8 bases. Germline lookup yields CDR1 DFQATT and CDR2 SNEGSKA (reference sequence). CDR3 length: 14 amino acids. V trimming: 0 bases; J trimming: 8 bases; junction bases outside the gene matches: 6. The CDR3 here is CSARESGRRDEQFF. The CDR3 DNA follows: TGCAGTGCTAGAGAAAGCGGGAGAAGGGATGAGCAGTTCTTC.

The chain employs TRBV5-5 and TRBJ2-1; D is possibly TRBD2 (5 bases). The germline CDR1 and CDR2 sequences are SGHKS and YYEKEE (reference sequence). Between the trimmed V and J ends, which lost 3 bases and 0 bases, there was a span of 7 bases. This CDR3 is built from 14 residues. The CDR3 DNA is TGTGCCAGCAGCTCTAGCCCCTCCTACAATGAGCAGTTCTTC. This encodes CASSSSPSYNEQFF.

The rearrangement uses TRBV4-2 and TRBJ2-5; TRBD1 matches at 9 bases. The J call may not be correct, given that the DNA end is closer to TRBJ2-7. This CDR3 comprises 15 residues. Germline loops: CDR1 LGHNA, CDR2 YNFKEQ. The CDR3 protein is CASSQPDRGNHEQYF. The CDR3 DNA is TGTGCCAGCAGCCAACCGGACAGGGGCAATCACGAGCAGTACTTC.

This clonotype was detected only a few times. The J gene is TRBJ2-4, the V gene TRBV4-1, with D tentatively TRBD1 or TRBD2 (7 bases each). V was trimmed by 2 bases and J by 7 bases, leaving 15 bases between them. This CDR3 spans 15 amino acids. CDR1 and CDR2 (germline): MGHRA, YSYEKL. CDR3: CASSQQQGRGNIQYF. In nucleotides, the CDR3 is TGCGCCAGCAGCCAACAACAGGGGAGGGGGAACATTCAGTACTTC.

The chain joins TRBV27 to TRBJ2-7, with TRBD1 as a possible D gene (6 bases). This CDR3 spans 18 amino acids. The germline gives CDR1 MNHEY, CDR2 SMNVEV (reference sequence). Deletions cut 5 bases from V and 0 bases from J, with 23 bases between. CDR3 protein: CASSRMPRTEGHSYEQYF. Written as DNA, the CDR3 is TGTGCCAGCAGTCGGATGCCTCGGACAGAAGGGCACTCCTACGAGCAGTACTTC.

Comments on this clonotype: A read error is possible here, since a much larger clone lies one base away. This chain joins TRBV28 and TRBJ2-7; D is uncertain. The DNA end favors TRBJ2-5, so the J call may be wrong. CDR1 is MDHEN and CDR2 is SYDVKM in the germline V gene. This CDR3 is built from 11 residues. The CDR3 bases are TGTGCCAGCGGTTTAGAGCAGACCCAGTACTTC. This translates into CASGLEQTQYF.

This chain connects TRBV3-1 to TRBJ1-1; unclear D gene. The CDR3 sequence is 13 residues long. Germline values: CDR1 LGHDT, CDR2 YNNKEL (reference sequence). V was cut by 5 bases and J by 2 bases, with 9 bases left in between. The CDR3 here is CASSTRLNTEAFF. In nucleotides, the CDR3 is TGTGCCAGCAGCACACGACTTAACACTGAAGCTTTCTTT.